This TCR beta chain was retrieved from a study of OX40 agonist ivuxolimab in advanced cancers. This clone was seen just once. Libraries were prepared by immunoSEQ multiplex PCR; TCRdb keeps only in-frame clonotypes and omits some of them. The table shows 60,000 to 70,000 clones, with around 89% occurring only once. Autoimmune disease history or systemic immunosuppression excluded patients. With baseline, cycle 4 day 1, and cycle 7 day 1 as timepoints, blood was sampled. The sample consisted of CD4+ or CD8+ T cells sorted from blood, taken in a trial of the OX40 agonist ivuxolimab. This sequence was found in an adult with an advanced solid tumor such as melanoma, head and neck, liver or kidney cancer.

The CDR3 DNA reads as TGTGCCACCAGCAAGGGCGGAACGAACACCGGGGAGCTGTTTTTT. Translated: CATSKGGTNTGELFF. V and J are TRBV15 and TRBJ2-2, with unresolved D. Germline-derived CDR1 and CDR2 are LNHNV and YYDKDF (reference sequence). The CDR3 is made up of 15 amino acids. The ends were cut back, 4 bases at V and 0 bases at J, with 9 bases in the middle.